This TCR beta chain was sequenced for a study of T cells after yellow fever vaccination. Findings and limits, study-wide: Peaking faster, on day 5 versus 15, the secondary response was nonetheless weaker. Reappearing after the booster were most of the clones from primary vaccination (about 96% CD4, approximately 85% CD8). FACS-sorted repertoires might harbor abundant contaminating clonotypes from the bulk population.

For TCR, cDNA came from 5'RACE template switching, which added a universal primer site and UMIs. TCRdb reanalysed the 5' RACE reads using MiXCR and keeps one entry per CDR3 protein. Found here are approximately 550,000 distinct CDR3 sequences, around 21% of them singletons; the top ten hold roughly an eighth. As for this clonotype: The antigen is undetermined.

V was clipped by 6 bases and J by 10 bases; unmatched bases: 8. This CDR3 has 13 amino acids. The sequences come from PBMCs, collected 15 days after the yellow fever booster vaccination. This chain links TRBV12-3 or TRBV12-4 with TRBJ2-2; 7 nucleotides match TRBD2. The receptor's source is a man under 40 who received the YFV17D yellow fever vaccine. The CDR3 sequence is CASSQGLLAELFF. In nucleotides, the CDR3 is TGTGCCAGCAGCCAGGGACTACTCGCGGAGCTGTTTTTT.